This entry describes one TCR beta chain. Preparation of the TCRbeta library used unique molecular identifiers. MiXCR, applied by TCRdb to the PCR reads, yields one record per CDR3 protein. The data contain approximately 400,000 distinct CDR3 sequences, approximately 11% of them singletons. This sample was taken from a study of T-cell reconstitution after alpha-beta-depleted transplantation in children. The CDR3 runs to 18 residues. The V and J ends lost 0 bases and 2 bases respectively, with 17 bases between them. The germline CDR1 and CDR2 sequences are LNHDA and SQIVND (reference sequence). The V and J genes are TRBV19 and TRBJ1-5, with D perhaps matching TRBD1 (6 bases). This receptor was taken from a human donor who donated a stem cell graft to a child with acute myeloid leukemia. Sample: PBMCs from the stem cell graft donor, taken from the stem cell graft. The CDR3 reads CASSIDEGGGYGNQPQHF. DNA of the CDR3: TGTGCCAGTAGTATAGATGAGGGGGGTGGGTATGGCAATCAGCCCCAGCATTTT.